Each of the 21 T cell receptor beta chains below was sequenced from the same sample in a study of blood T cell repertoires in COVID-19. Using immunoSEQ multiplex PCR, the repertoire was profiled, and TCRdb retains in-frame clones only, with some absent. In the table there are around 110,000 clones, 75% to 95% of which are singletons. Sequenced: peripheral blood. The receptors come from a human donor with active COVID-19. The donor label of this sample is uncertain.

CDR3 nucleotide sequence: TGTGCCAGCAGCTTGGGCGGCGGGGGGGCCTACGAGCAGTACTTC. It translates to CASSLGGGGAYEQYF. The chain employs TRBV5-4 and TRBJ2-7; 9 bases align to TRBD2. Germline CDR1 SGHNT, CDR2 YYREEE (reference sequence). After removal of 0 bases from V and 2 bases from J, the junction contained 3 bases not matched to a gene. This CDR3 is built from 15 residues.

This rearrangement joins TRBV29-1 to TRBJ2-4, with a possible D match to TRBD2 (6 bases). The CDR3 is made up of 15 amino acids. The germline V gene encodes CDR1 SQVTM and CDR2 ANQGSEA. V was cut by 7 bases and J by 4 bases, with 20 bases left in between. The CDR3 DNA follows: TGCAGCGCCCAAGGTTGGGGGGTATGGAAAAACATTCAGTACTTC. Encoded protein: CSAQGWGVWKNIQYF. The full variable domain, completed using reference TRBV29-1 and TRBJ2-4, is SAVISQKPSRDICQRGTSLTIQCQVDSQVTMMFWYRQQPGQSLTLIATANQGSEATYESGFVIDKFPISRPNLTFSTLTVSNMSPEDSSIYLCSAQGWGVWKNIQYFGAGTRLSVL.

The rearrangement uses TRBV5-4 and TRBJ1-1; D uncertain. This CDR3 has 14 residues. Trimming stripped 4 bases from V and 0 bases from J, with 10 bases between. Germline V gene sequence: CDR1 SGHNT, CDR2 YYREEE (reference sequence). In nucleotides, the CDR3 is TGTGCCAGCAGCCTGATCTCTATGAACACTGAAGCTTTCTTT. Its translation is CASSLISMNTEAFF.

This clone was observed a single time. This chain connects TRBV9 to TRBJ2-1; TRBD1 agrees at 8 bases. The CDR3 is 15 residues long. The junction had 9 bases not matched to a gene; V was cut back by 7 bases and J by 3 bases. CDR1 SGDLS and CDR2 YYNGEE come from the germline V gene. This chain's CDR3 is CASSSRDRLYNEQFF. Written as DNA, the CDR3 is TGTGCCAGCTCGTCCCGGGACAGGCTCTACAATGAGCAGTTCTTC.

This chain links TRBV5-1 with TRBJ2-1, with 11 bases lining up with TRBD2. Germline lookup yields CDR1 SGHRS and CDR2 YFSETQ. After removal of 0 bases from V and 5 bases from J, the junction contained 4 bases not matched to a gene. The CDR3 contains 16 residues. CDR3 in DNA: TGCGCCAGCAGCTTGGCTAGCGGGGGGACCAACAATGAGCAGTTCTTC. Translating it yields CASSLASGGTNNEQFF.

CDR3 DNA: TGCGCCAGCGTACTCTACAGGGGACCCCTCTCCTACGAGCAGTACTTC. Translated: CASVLYRGPLSYEQYF. V gene TRBV23-1 combines with J gene TRBJ2-7; TRBD1 aligns across 7 bases. TRBV23-1 is marked as an open reading frame, function uncertain. The CDR3 has 16 amino acids. The trim removed 8 bases at V and 0 bases at J, leaving 13 bases unmatched.

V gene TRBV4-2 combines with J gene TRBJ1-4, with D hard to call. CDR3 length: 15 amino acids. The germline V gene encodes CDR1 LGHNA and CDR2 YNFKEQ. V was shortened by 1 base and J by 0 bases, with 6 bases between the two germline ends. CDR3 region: CASSQGRPTNEKLFF. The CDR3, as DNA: TGTGCCAGCAGCCAAGGGCGGCCAACTAATGAAAAACTGTTTTTT.

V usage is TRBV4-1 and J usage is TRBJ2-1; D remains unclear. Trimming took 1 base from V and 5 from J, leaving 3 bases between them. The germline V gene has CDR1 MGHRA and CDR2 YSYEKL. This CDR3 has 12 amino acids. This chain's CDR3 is CASSQVNNEQFF. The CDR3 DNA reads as TGCGCCAGCAGCCAAGTTAACAATGAGCAGTTCTTC.

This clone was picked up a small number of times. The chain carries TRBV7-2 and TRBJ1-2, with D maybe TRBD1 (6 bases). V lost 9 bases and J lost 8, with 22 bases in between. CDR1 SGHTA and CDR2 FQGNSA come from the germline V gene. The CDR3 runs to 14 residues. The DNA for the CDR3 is TGTGCCAGTAGTAGGACAGTTAAAGGGTACGGCTACACCTTC. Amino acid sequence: CASSRTVKGYGYTF.

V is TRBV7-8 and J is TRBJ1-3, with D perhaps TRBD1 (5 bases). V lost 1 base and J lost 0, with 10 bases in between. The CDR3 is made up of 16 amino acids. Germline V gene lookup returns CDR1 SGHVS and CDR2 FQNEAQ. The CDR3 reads CASSLEGRVSGNTIYF. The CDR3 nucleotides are TGTGCCAGCAGCTTAGAGGGCAGGGTCTCTGGAAACACCATATATTTT.

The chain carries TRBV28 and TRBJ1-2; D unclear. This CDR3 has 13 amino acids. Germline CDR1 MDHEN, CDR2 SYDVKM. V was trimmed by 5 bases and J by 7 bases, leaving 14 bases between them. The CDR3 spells CASSPHRAGGYTF. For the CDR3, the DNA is TGTGCCAGCAGTCCCCATCGAGCGGGTGGCTACACCTTC.

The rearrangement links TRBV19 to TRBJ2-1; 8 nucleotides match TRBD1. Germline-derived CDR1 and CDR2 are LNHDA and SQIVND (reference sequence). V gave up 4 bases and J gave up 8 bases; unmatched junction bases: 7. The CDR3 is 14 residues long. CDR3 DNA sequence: TGTGCCAGTAGTACCCGACAGGGGATCGATGAGCAGTTCTTC. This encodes CASSTRQGIDEQFF.

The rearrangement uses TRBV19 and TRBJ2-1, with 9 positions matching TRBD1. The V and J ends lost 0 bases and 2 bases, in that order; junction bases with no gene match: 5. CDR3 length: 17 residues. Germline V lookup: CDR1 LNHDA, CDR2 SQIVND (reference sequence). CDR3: CASSIEGDRGAYNEQFF. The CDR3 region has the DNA TGTGCCAGTAGTATAGAGGGCGACAGGGGGGCCTACAATGAGCAGTTCTTC.

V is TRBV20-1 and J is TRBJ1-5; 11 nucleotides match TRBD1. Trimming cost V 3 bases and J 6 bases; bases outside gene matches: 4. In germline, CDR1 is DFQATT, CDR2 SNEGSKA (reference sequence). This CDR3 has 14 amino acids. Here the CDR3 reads CSASRGTGGQPQHF. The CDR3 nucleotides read TGCAGTGCTAGTCGGGGGACAGGGGGTCAGCCCCAGCATTTT.

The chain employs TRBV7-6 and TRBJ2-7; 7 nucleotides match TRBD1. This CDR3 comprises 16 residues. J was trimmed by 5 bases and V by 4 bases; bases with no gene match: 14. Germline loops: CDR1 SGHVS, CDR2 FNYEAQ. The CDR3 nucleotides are TGTGCCAGCAGCTCCCAGGGGCCAGGGGGTTACGACGAGCAGTACTTC. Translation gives CASSSQGPGGYDEQYF.

The CDR3 region has the DNA TGCGCCAGCAGCTCCGGGAACACCGGGGAGCTGTTTTTT. It translates to CASSSGNTGELFF. This chain links TRBV5-1 with TRBJ2-2, with D hard to call. Germline CDR1 and CDR2: SGHRS and YFSETQ. Trimming removed 3 bases at V and 1 base at J, with 4 bases between. The CDR3 totals 13 residues. Looking up the rest from reference TRBV5-1 and TRBJ2-2 gives the full variable domain: KAGVTQTPRYLIKTRGQQVTLSCSPISGHRSVSWYQQTPGQGLQFLFEYFSETQRNKGNFPGRFSGRQFSNSRSEMNVSTLELGDSALYLCASSSGNTGELFFGEGSRLTVL.

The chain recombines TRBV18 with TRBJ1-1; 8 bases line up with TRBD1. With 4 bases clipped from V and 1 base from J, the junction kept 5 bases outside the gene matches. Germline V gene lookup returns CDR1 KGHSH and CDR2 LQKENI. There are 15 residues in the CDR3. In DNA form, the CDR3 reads TGTGCCAGCTCACGGTCAGGGGGCGGGAACACTGAAGCTTTCTTT. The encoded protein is CASSRSGGGNTEAFF.

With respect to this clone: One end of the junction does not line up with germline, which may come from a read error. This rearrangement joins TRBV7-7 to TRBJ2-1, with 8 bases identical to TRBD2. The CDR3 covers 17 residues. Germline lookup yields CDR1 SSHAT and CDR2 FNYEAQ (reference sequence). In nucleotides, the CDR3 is TGTGCTAGCAGCTTAGCCCCCGGGACTAGGACATTCAATGAGCAGTTCTTC. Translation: CASSLAPGTRTFNEQFF.

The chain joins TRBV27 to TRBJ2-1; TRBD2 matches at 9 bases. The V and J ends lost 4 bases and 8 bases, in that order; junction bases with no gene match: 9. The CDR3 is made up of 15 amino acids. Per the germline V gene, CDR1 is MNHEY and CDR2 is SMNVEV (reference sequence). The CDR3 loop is CASSSRTSVVDEQFF. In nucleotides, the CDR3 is TGTGCCAGCAGTTCCCGGACTAGCGTCGTCGATGAGCAGTTCTTC.

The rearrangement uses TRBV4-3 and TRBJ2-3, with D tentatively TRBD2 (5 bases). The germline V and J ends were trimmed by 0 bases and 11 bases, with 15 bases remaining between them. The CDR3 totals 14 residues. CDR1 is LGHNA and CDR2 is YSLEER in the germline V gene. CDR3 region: CASSQDRRRAVQYF. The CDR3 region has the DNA TGCGCCAGCAGCCAAGATAGACGCCGAGCGGTGCAGTATTTT.

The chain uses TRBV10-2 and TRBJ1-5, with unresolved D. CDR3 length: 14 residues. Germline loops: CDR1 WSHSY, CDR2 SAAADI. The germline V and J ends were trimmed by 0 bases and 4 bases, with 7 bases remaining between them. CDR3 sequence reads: CASSESGVNQPQHF. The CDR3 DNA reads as TGCGCCAGCAGTGAGTCCGGGGTGAATCAGCCCCAGCATTTT.